Sequencing of this T cell receptor beta chain was carried out in a study of response to subunit inactivated influenza vaccine. This clonotype was observed a few times. The length of the CDR3 is 15 residues. Unmatched junction bases numbered 13, after V lost 6 bases and J lost 6 bases. MiXCR, run by TCRdb on the RT-PCR reads, gives a single entry per CDR3 protein. The top ten clones hold 9.5% to 15% of a sample with over 400,000 distinct CDR3 sequences, 10% to 11% of them seen once. The receptor's source is a man aged 50 to 60 who received an inactivated influenza vaccine. The material sequenced was PBMCs from blood, taken 45 days after vaccination. The chain uses TRBV12-3 or TRBV12-4 and TRBJ2-5; 7 bases agree with TRBD2. The CDR3 coding sequence is TGTGCCAGCAGCCCCGAGGGGCGGGGGTTGAAGACCCAGTACTTC. This sequence encodes CASSPEGRGLKTQYF.